This passage covers 18 T cell receptor beta chains from one sample sequenced in a study of low-dose radiotherapy and immunotherapy resistance in tumors. The time point here: after trial treatment. Treatment denoted: LDRT plus nivolumab, ipilimumab, low-dose cyclophosphamide and aspirin (RACIN trial). Priming of first-strand cDNA relied on TRAV- and TRBV-specific primers (covering alpha and beta chains). For amplifying TCRs, the PCR ran for about 20 cycles with Phusion, which was used together with a constant-region primer and the adapter on the V primers. TCRdb used MiXCR to reprocess the reads, holding one entry per CDR3 protein. The sample holds some 40,000 distinct CDR3 sequences; 20% are singletons and the top ten take roughly 8.3%. The sequencing here drew on PBMCs, taken after low-dose radiotherapy plus immunotherapy. The receptors stem from a female donor with ovarian cancer.

Regarding this clonotype: The junction does not match germline at one end; this may be a read error. The chain links TRBV2 to TRBJ2-5, with D maybe TRBD2 (6 bases). The germline V gene has CDR1 SNHLY and CDR2 FYNNEI. CDR3 size: 13 residues. The CDR3 is CASGGGSRETQYF. In DNA, the CDR3 is TGTGCCAGCGGTGGTGGCTCCCGGGAGACCCAATACTTC. The full variable domain, in which reference TRBV2 and TRBJ2-5 provide the parts outside the CDR3, is EPEVTQTPSHQVTQMGQEVILRCVPISNHLYFYWYRQILGQKVEFLVSFYNNEISEKSEIFDDQFSVERPDGSNFTLKIRSTKLEDSAMYFCASGGGSRETQYFGPGTRLLVL.

The rearrangement uses TRBV2 and TRBJ2-3; D is undetermined. The length of the CDR3 is 14 residues. V was trimmed by 3 bases and J by 6 bases, leaving 13 bases between them. Germline assignment: CDR1 SNHLY and CDR2 FYNNEI. The DNA for the CDR3 is TGTGCCAGCAGTGACTCCCCCTCTTGGGATACGCAGTATTTT. Encoded protein: CASSDSPSWDTQYF.

About this clonotype: A read error likely explains this, since a far larger clone differs by one base. The chain links TRBV6-6 to TRBJ2-1; 7 bases match TRBD2. The germline V gene has CDR1 MNHNY and CDR2 SVGAGI (reference sequence). This CDR3 spans 15 amino acids. The V and J ends lost 5 bases and 8 bases, in that order; junction bases with no gene match: 12. The CDR3 DNA reads TGTGCCAGCAGTCCGCTGGCGGGAGCTATAGATGAGCAGTTCTTC. As protein: CASSPLAGAIDEQFF.

The chain has TRBV5-4 and TRBJ2-7; 7 bases map to TRBD1. V was clipped by 3 bases and J by 1 base; unmatched bases: 7. This CDR3 has 15 amino acids. Germline V gives CDR1 SGHNT, CDR2 YYREEE (reference sequence). The CDR3 DNA follows: TGTGCCAGCAGCTCCTTTGACAGGGCGTCCTACGAGCAGTACTTC. Translation: CASSSFDRASYEQYF.

Details on this clonotype: Only one base separates this from a far larger clonotype, so it likely reflects a read error. The chain employs TRBV20-1 and TRBJ2-7; 10 nucleotides line up with TRBD1. The CDR3 is made up of 15 amino acids. Unmatched junction bases numbered 9, after V lost 0 bases and J lost 7 bases. Germline lookup yields CDR1 DFQATT and CDR2 SNEGSKA (reference sequence). The CDR3 DNA follows: TGCAGTGCTAGAGATATGGGGACAGGGGTGGGTGAGCAGTACTTC. This sequence encodes CSARDMGTGVGEQYF.

This clonotype was recorded at least ten times. This chain connects TRBV28 to TRBJ2-7, with a weak D call TRBD2 (5 bases). V was trimmed by 4 bases and J by 6 bases, leaving 16 bases between them. The CDR3 totals 14 residues. The germline V gene encodes CDR1 MDHEN and CDR2 SYDVKM. CDR3 sequence reads: CASSSSGSGVEQYF. The CDR3 bases are TGTGCCAGCAGTTCCTCGGGATCCGGGGTCGAGCAGTACTTC.

This clonotype was seen repeatedly, ten times or more. V gene TRBV6-2 or TRBV6-3 combines with J gene TRBJ1-2; D is possibly TRBD1 (5 bases). Trimming cost V 7 bases and J 8 bases, with 20 bases left between them. This CDR3 comprises 14 residues. Germline CDR1 and CDR2: MNHEY and SVGEGT. CDR3 residues: CASIKTVGSAGYTF. The CDR3 DNA reads TGTGCCAGCATCAAGACAGTGGGGTCGGCCGGCTACACCTTC.

By sample fraction, this clonotype is large (0.1 to 1%). V and J are TRBV7-8 and TRBJ2-1, with D unclear. Germline V lookup: CDR1 SGHVS, CDR2 FQNEAQ. Trimming removed 6 bases from V and 10 bases from J, with 13 bases in between. The length of the CDR3 is 12 residues. The CDR3 here is CASSSTGPEQFF. The CDR3 DNA reads TGTGCCAGCAGTTCAACTGGGCCCGAGCAGTTCTTC.

Ten or more counts support this clonotype. The V gene is TRBV2, the J gene TRBJ1-1; 8 nucleotides agree with TRBD1. Germline CDR1 and CDR2: SNHLY and FYNNEI. V trimming: 5 bases; J trimming: 1 base; junction bases outside the gene matches: 6. This CDR3 has 15 residues. The CDR3 coding sequence is TGTGCCAGCAGTCCACGGACAGGGCAGAACACTGAAGCTTTCTTT. Translation: CASSPRTGQNTEAFF. The full variable domain, rest sourced from reference TRBV2 and TRBJ1-1, is EPEVTQTPSHQVTQMGQEVILRCVPISNHLYFYWYRQILGQKVEFLVSFYNNEISEKSEIFDDQFSVERPDGSNFTLKIRSTKLEDSAMYFCASSPRTGQNTEAFFGQGTRLTVV.

The sample holds many counts of this clonotype. This chain uses TRBV27 with TRBJ2-1, with D unresolved. The germline CDR1 and CDR2 sequences are MNHEY and SMNVEV (reference sequence). The CDR3 spans 14 residues. The V and J ends lost 5 bases and 2 bases respectively, with 10 bases between them. The CDR3 loop reads CASSPTLTYNEQFF. The DNA of the CDR3 is TGTGCCAGCAGTCCTACTCTAACCTACAATGAGCAGTTCTTC.

About this clonotype: It is likely a read error: a sequence one base away is far more abundant. The genes are TRBV4-2 and TRBJ2-1; D remains unclear. CDR1 is LGHNA and CDR2 is YNFKEQ in the germline V gene. CDR3 size: 12 residues. V lost 1 base and J 10 bases, leaving 8 bases between the germline ends. As DNA, the CDR3 is TGTGCCAGCAGCCAAGGGGTGGGAGAGCAGTTCTTC. It specifies CASSQGVGEQFF.

This clonotype has at least ten counts. The rearrangement links TRBV19 to TRBJ2-2; 7 positions agree with TRBD2. This CDR3 is 15 amino acids long. V lost 5 bases to trimming and J lost 4 bases; unmatched junction nucleotides: 7. Germline loops: CDR1 LNHDA, CDR2 SQIVND (reference sequence). The CDR3 DNA follows: TGTGCCAGTAGTTCGGGGGGTCTAGGCACCGGGGAGCTGTTTTTT. This codes for CASSSGGLGTGELFF. The full variable domain, rest sourced from reference TRBV19 and TRBJ2-2, is DGGITQSPKYLFRKEGQNVTLSCEQNLNHDAMYWYRQDPGQGLRLIYYSQIVNDFQKGDIAEGYSVSREKKESFPLTVTSAQKNPTAFYLCASSSGGLGTGELFFGEGSRLTVL.

This clonotype was recorded only once. The chain has TRBV21-1 and TRBJ2-7. TRBV21-1 is assigned pseudogene status. The CDR3 loop spans 14 amino acids. The CDR3 spells CASSRVNFFHEQYF. In DNA form, the CDR3 reads TGTGCCAGCAGCAGGGTTAACTTTTTCCACGAGCAGTACTTC.

This clonotype was observed many times. The chain has TRBV20-1 and TRBJ2-3; 16 nucleotides line up with TRBD2. The germline V gene encodes CDR1 DFQATT and CDR2 SNEGSKA (reference sequence). With 2 bases clipped from V and 1 base from J, the junction kept 9 bases outside the gene matches. CDR3 length: 19 residues. CDR3 sequence (DNA): TGCAGTGCTAGACTGGGACTAGCGGGGGGGGCCGGGGGCACAGATACGCAGTATTTT. Translation gives CSARLGLAGGAGGTDTQYF.

About this clonotype: It is likely a read error: a sequence one base away is far more abundant. The chain employs TRBV4-1 and TRBJ2-1; TRBD2 agrees at 8 bases. The V gene end was trimmed by 3 bases and the J gene end by 10 bases; junction bases not matched to a gene: 11. The CDR3 has 15 amino acids. Germline-derived CDR1 and CDR2 are MGHRA and YSYEKL. The CDR3 DNA is TGCGCCAGCAGCCACAATAGCGGGAAGGTCTACGAGCAGTTCTTC. This codes for CASSHNSGKVYEQFF.

Ten or more counts support this clonotype. This sequence joins TRBV5-1 and TRBJ2-7; TRBD1 matches at 7 bases. With 4 bases clipped from V and 0 bases from J, the junction kept 7 bases outside the gene matches. The CDR3 covers 15 residues. Looked up from germline, CDR1 is SGHRS and CDR2 is YFSETQ. The DNA for the CDR3 is TGCGCCAGCAGCCTCCGACAGGGCAGCTCCTACGAGCAGTACTTC. It is translated as CASSLRQGSSYEQYF.

This clonotype occurred many times. This chain connects TRBV2 to TRBJ2-5; D is uncertain. This CDR3 contains 13 residues. Germline V gives CDR1 SNHLY, CDR2 FYNNEI. V lost 1 base and J 5 bases, leaving 8 bases between the germline ends. DNA of the CDR3: TGTGCCAGCAGTGAAGGGCTATATGAGACCCAGTACTTC. Its translation is CASSEGLYETQYF.

As concerns this clonotype: It is unclear where the CDR3 begins or ends on the DNA, so no DNA is shown, and the CDR3 is as TCRdb lists it. The chain links TRBV13 to TRBJ2-2. Germline CDR1 is PRHDT and CDR2 is FYEKMQ (reference sequence). The CDR3 comprises 15 residues, both ends counted. CDR3 residues: CASSLAGRTPGSCFF.